Listed below are T cell receptor beta chains from one sample, sequenced in a study of cytomegalovirus exposure and HLA in healthy donors. Here immunoSEQ multiplex PCR was the method, and the copy in TCRdb shows in-frame clones only, minus some. The sample lists approximately 140,000 clones, roughly 69% occurring once. Sequenced material: PBMCs. Receptor source: a human donor in good health. Each CDR3 is given without its conserved first and last residue. Fields, in order: CDR3 protein, V gene, D gene, J gene. The D gene is left open where the match is weak.

CDR3 protein: ASSKALAGRSYNEQF; V gene: TRBV21-1; D gene: .; J gene: TRBJ2-1
CDR3 protein: ASSPGRFSNQPQH; V gene: TRBV25-1; D gene: .; J gene: TRBJ1-5
CDR3 protein: ASRGGQGSYGYT; V gene: TRBV28; D gene: TRBD1; J gene: TRBJ1-2
CDR3 protein: ASRLFTGTGAHNEQF; V gene: TRBV19; D gene: TRBD1; J gene: TRBJ2-1
CDR3 protein: ARRGLLGAPYEQY; V gene: TRBV19; D gene: TRBD1; J gene: TRBJ2-7
CDR3 protein: ASSLLGQHDYGYT; V gene: TRBV27; D gene: TRBD1; J gene: TRBJ1-2
CDR3 protein: SSRQQDYEQY; V gene: TRBV7-9; D gene: .; J gene: TRBJ2-7
CDR3 protein: ASSQPQGALPTDTQY; V gene: TRBV4-2; D gene: TRBD1; J gene: TRBJ2-3
CDR3 protein: ASSQDVRTPMAGELF; V gene: TRBV4-1; D gene: .; J gene: TRBJ2-2
CDR3 protein: ASTQAHTDTQY; V gene: TRBV14; D gene: .; J gene: TRBJ2-3
CDR3 protein: ASSFIAGNEQY; V gene: TRBV7-9; D gene: .; J gene: TRBJ2-7
CDR3 protein: ASSPNGNPGNTIY; V gene: TRBV19; D gene: .; J gene: TRBJ1-3
CDR3 protein: ASSLARRDEETQY; V gene: TRBV5-1; D gene: .; J gene: TRBJ2-5
CDR3 protein: ASSKTGTGAYEQY; V gene: TRBV19; D gene: TRBD1; J gene: TRBJ2-7
CDR3 protein: ASSSPRGFGGYT; V gene: TRBV7-2; D gene: .; J gene: TRBJ1-2
CDR3 protein: ASSQQAGAYTGELF; V gene: TRBV4-3; D gene: TRBD2; J gene: TRBJ2-2
CDR3 protein: ARIYGGGLRAY; V gene: TRBV7-5; D gene: .; J gene: TRBJ2-7
CDR3 protein: ASTPTGSSNQPQH; V gene: TRBV7-2; D gene: .; J gene: TRBJ1-5
CDR3 protein: ASSLRGTATDTQY; V gene: TRBV7-3; D gene: TRBD1; J gene: TRBJ2-3
CDR3 protein: ASSLYPPGQGFSLH; V gene: TRBV11-2; D gene: TRBD1; J gene: TRBJ1-6
CDR3 protein: ASSVAFGALGGYT; V gene: TRBV9; D gene: .; J gene: TRBJ1-2
CDR3 protein: ASSSPQGEPYEQY; V gene: TRBV7-8; D gene: TRBD1; J gene: TRBJ2-7
CDR3 protein: ASSLAGGPYEQY; V gene: TRBV6-1; D gene: TRBD2; J gene: .
CDR3 protein: ASSLEVTADRSYEQY; V gene: TRBV7-9; D gene: .; J gene: TRBJ2-7
CDR3 protein: ASSVRPTGNDEQF; V gene: TRBV9; D gene: .; J gene: TRBJ2-1
CDR3 protein: SSSPGQGEDTIY; V gene: TRBV7-9; D gene: TRBD1; J gene: TRBJ1-3
CDR3 protein: ASSMTGGTGNEQF; V gene: TRBV19; D gene: TRBD1; J gene: TRBJ2-1
CDR3 protein: ASSPQEWDYGYT; V gene: TRBV27; D gene: .; J gene: TRBJ1-2
CDR3 protein: ASSIPGIAGGPSSYNEQF; V gene: TRBV19; D gene: TRBD2; J gene: TRBJ2-1